This note documents a single T cell receptor beta chain sequence. This clonotype was observed a few times. Its cognate antigen has yet to be identified. Within one base of it there is no much larger clone, and no base qualities were kept. This sample is drawn from a study of response to subunit inactivated influenza vaccine (dated by TCRdb to 2017 to 2018). For context, the study as a whole: Deep quantitative T cell receptor repertoire profiling was used in the study to track responses to a trivalent subunit inactivated influenza vaccine.

The germline V gene (reference sequence) provides CDR1 SEHNR and CDR2 FQNEAQ. Trimming takes 5 bases off V and 3 bases off J; junction bases not matched to a gene: 5. The CDR3 holds 15 amino acids from the cysteine to the phenylalanine. Of all the DNA, just the CDR3 is kept, 45 bases in frame from base 1. The investigation overall reported the following: It was suggested by the authors that each seasonal influenza vaccination may recruit only a limited number of new T cells.

Library preparation was by RT-PCR. The sequencer was an Illumina HiSeq 2500. TCRdb's own reprocessing of the public reads used fastp at Q25 and MiXCR and kept productive beta chains. Each CDR3 protein gets just one entry, which takes the most common genes and DNA from the rows behind it. In this sample the table shows about 520,000 distinct CDR3 sequences, roughly 25% of which occur a single time. The biggest ten clones account for approximately 1.9% of the sample. The chain was built from TRBV7-9 and TRBJ2-7; TRBD2 lines up with 12 middle nucleotides. This clonotype originated in a man aged 45-65 years who received an inactivated influenza vaccine. Donor details come from another sample of the same person, matched by shared clones. Sequences were derived from CD4+ T cells sorted from PBMCs, sampled 4 to 6 days after vaccination. The nucleotide sequence reads TGTGCCAGCAGCCTAGGACTAGCGGGAATCTACGAGCAGTACTTC. Translated, it reads CASSLGLAGIYEQYF.